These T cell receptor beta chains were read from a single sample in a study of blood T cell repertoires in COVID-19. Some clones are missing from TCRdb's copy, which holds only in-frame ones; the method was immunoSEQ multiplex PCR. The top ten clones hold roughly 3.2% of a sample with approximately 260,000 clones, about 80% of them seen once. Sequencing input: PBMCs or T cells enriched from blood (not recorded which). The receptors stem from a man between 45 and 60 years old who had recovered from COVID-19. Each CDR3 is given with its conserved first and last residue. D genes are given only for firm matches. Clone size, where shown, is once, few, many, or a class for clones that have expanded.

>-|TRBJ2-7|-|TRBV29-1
TGCAGCGTTGAAAAGGGGATCTCCTACGAGCAGTACTTC
CSVEKGISYEQYF
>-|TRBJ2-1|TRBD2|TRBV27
TGTGCCAGCAGTTTATCACCCATACAGAGGATCCTAGCGGGCTCCTACAATGAGCAGTTCTTC
CASSLSPIQRILAGSYNEQFF
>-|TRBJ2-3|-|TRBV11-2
TGTGCCAGCAGTCAGGATTGGGCCACAGATACGCAGTATTTT
CASSQDWATDTQYF
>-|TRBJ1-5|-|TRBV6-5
TGTGCCAGCAGTTACTCGGACAGTTCGGGCCAGCATTTT
CASSYSDSSGQHF
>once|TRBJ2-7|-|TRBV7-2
TGTGCCAGCAGCTTAAGTCTAGAGAGGCGAACCGAGCAGTACTTC
CASSLSLERRTEQYF
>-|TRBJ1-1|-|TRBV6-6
TGTGCCAGCAGTTACGAAGGGGCGGTGAACACTGAAGCTTTCTTT
CASSYEGAVNTEAFF
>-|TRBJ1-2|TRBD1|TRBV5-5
TGTGCCAGCAGCTTGGCCATGAGACAGGGGGCGCGTCACGATGGCTACACCTTC
CASSLAMRQGARHDGYTF
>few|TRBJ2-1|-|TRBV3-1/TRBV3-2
TGTGCCAGCAGCCAAGACCCCCTCCTATACAATGAGCAGTTCTTC
CASSQDPLLYNEQFF
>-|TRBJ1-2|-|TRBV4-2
TGTGCCAGCAGCCAAGAAGCGGGGACCGTCGGTGGCTATGGCTACACCTTC
CASSQEAGTVGGYGYTF
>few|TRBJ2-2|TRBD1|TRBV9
TGTGCCAGCAGCGCCCCGACAGGGCTCGCCGGGGAGCTGTTTTTT
CASSAPTGLAGELFF
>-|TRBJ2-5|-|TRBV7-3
TGTGCCAGCAGCTTAAACAACCAAGAGACCCAGTACTTC
CASSLNNQETQYF
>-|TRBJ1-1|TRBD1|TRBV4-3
TGCGCCAGCAGCCGCAGGGACAGGGGGAAGATCACTGAAGCTTTCTTT
CASSRRDRGKITEAFF
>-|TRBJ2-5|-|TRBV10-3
TGTGCCATCAGTCCTGAGGGGGGAGGGATAGAGACCCAGTACTTC
CAISPEGGGIETQYF
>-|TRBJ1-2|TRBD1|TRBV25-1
TGTGCCAGCAGTGGCTACAGGGGGCGCCTCCAACAATACTATGGCTACACCTTC
CASSGYRGRLQQYYGYTF
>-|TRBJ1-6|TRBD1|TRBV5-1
TGCGCCAGCACCCCGGACAGGGAGCGGAATTCACCCCTCCACTTT
CASTPDRERNSPLHF
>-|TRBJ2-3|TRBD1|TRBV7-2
TGTGCCAGCAGCCAGGGGGCCCCGCCTGATACGCAGTATTTT
CASSQGAPPDTQYF
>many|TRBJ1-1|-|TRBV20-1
TGCCGCCTTTTAGAGGACACTGAAGCTTTCTTT
CRLLEDTEAFF
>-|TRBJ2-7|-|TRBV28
TGTGCCAGCAGTTTAAGAGGGAGCTACGAGCAGTACTTC
CASSLRGSYEQYF
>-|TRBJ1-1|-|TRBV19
TGTGCCACAAGGGCAGGGAGGGCCGACACTGAAGCTTTCTTT
CATRAGRADTEAFF
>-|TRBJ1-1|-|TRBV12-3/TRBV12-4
TGTGCCAGCAGTGGGCGCCTAAACACTGAAGCTTTCTTT
CASSGRLNTEAFF
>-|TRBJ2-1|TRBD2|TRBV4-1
TGCGCCAGCAGCCCTAGCGGGAGCTCCAATGAGCAGTTCTTC
CASSPSGSSNEQFF
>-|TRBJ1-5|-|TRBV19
TGTGCCACCCAAACAGGGTGGGGCAATCAGCCCCAGCATTTT
CATQTGWGNQPQHF
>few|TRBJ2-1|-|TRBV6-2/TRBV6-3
TGTGCCAGCAGTTTCAGCGGGCCGTACAATGAGCAGTTCTTC
CASSFSGPYNEQFF
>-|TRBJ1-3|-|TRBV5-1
TGCGCCAGCAGCCTGACATACAGGGATAGAAACACCATATATTTT
CASSLTYRDRNTIYF
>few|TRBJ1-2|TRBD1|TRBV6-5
TGTGCCAGCAGTTACTCGACAGGGGGCAACTATGGCTACACCTTC
CASSYSTGGNYGYTF
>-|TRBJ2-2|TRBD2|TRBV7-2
TGTGCCAGCAGCTCCCGGGGTGTAGCGGGATACGCGAACACCGGGGAGCTGTTTTTT
CASSSRGVAGYANTGELFF
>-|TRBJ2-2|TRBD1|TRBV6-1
TGTGCCAGCAGTGACCCGGGACAGGCCATCACCGGGGAGCTGTTTTTT
CASSDPGQAITGELFF
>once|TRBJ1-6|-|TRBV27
TGTGCCAGCAGTTTCAGGGAGGCTAATTCACCCCTCCACTTT
CASSFREANSPLHF
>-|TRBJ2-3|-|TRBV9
TGTGCCAGCAGCGTTTCCCCTGGGGGCAGAGGCACAGATACGCAGTATTTT
CASSVSPGGRGTDTQYF
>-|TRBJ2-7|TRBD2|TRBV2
TGTGCCAGCAGTGGGCAGCGGGGGTCCTACGAGCAGTACTTC
CASSGQRGSYEQYF
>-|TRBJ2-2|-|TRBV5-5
TGTGCCAGCAGCTTGTACACTACCTCGAACACCGGGGAGCTGTTTTTT
CASSLYTTSNTGELFF